The 21 T cell receptor beta chains below were found in one sample sequenced in a study of spatial heterogeneity in lung cancer. Time point: sample taken at primary tumor resection. TCRs were sequenced from unsorted whole RNA of tumor, nontumor lung or PBMC. TCRdb passed the 5' RACE reads through MiXCR, listing each CDR3 protein once. The table shows some 83,000 distinct CDR3 sequences, with approximately 20% occurring only once. The input for sequencing was PBMCs, taken at surgery. The receptors derive from a male donor with early-stage non-small cell lung cancer.

This clonotype has more than one count but fewer than ten. The rearrangement uses TRBV7-2 and TRBJ1-3; D is ambiguous. The length of the CDR3 is 11 residues. Germline V lookup: CDR1 SGHTA, CDR2 FQGNSA. Trimming left V 4 bases short and J 6 bases short, with 4 bases between. The CDR3 DNA sequence: TGTGCCAGCAGCTCAAAAAACACCATATATTTT. Translation: CASSSKNTIYF.

The CDR3 sequence is CASSSGTASGANVLTF. In DNA form, the CDR3 reads TGCGCCAGCAGCTCCGGGACGGCCTCTGGGGCCAACGTCCTGACTTTC. The J gene is TRBJ2-6, the V gene TRBV5-1; perhaps D is TRBD1 or TRBD2 (5 bases each). The length of the CDR3 is 16 residues. Germline CDR1 SGHRS, CDR2 YFSETQ. The germline V and J ends were trimmed by 3 bases and 0 bases, with 10 bases remaining between them.

This clonotype was seen repeatedly, ten times or more. The chain uses TRBV6-2 or TRBV6-3 and TRBJ2-7; 8 positions match TRBD2. The CDR3 sequence is 14 residues long. The trim removed 8 bases at V and 7 bases at J, leaving 13 bases unmatched. Germline CDR1 reads MNHEY; CDR2 reads SVGEGT. The CDR3 spells CASGLAGSVVEQYF. In DNA, the CDR3 is TGTGCCAGCGGCCTAGCGGGCTCAGTGGTAGAGCAGTACTTC.

V and J are TRBV28 and TRBJ2-7; D call uncertain. Germline CDR1 is MDHEN and CDR2 is SYDVKM. Trimming cost V 2 bases and J 2 bases, with 7 bases left between them. The CDR3 length is 13 residues. CDR3 loop: CASSLPVTYEQYF. CDR3 nucleotides: TGTGCCAGCAGTTTACCCGTGACCTACGAGCAGTACTTC. Together with reference TRBV28 and TRBJ2-7, the CDR3 gives the full variable domain: DVKVTQSSRYLVKRTGEKVFLECVQDMDHENMFWYRQDPGLGLRLIYFSYDVKMKEKGDIPEGYSVSREKKERFSLILESASTNQTSMYLCASSLPVTYEQYFGPGTRLTVT.

In nucleotides, the CDR3 is TGTGCCAGCAGTTTATTCGCTATTAGCTCCTATAATTCACCCCTCCACTTT. Its translation is CASSLFAISSYNSPLHF. The rearrangement joins TRBV27 to TRBJ1-6; D remains unclear. Germline CDR1 MNHEY, CDR2 SMNVEV (reference sequence). Trimming took 1 base from V and 0 from J, leaving 10 bases between them. CDR3 size: 17 residues.

This chain links TRBV6-6 with TRBJ1-3; D is undetermined. This CDR3 has 14 amino acids. Germline CDR1 MNHNY, CDR2 SVGAGI (reference sequence). V lost 9 bases and J lost 2, with 14 bases in between. The CDR3 loop is CASSGFGTGNTIYF. The CDR3 DNA sequence: TGTGCCAGTTCCGGGTTCGGAACTGGAAACACCATATATTTT.

This clonotype was observed a handful of times. CDR3 region: CSVPDMNTEAFF. CDR3 DNA sequence: TGCAGTGTGCCCGATATGAACACTGAAGCTTTCTTT. The genes are TRBV20-1 and TRBJ1-1; no clear D. V lost 7 bases to trimming and J lost 0 bases, with 9 bases between them. Germline V gene sequence: CDR1 DFQATT, CDR2 SNEGSKA (reference sequence). The CDR3 length is 12 residues.

V gene TRBV7-2 combines with J gene TRBJ2-7, with TRBD1 as a possible D gene (7 bases). This CDR3 has 16 amino acids. V was shortened by 0 bases and J by 7 bases, with 19 bases between the two germline ends. Germline V lookup: CDR1 SGHTA, CDR2 FQGNSA. DNA for the CDR3: TGTGCCAGCAGCTTAGCGGGAAGGGGGCTAGCGAGAGAGCAGTACTTC. It codes for CASSLAGRGLAREQYF.

This chain joins TRBV6-1 and TRBJ2-1; 7 nucleotides line up with TRBD1. CDR3 size: 14 residues. Germline CDR1 MNHNS, CDR2 SASEGT. V shed 2 bases and J 7 bases; nucleotides not matched to a gene: 5. The CDR3 reads CASSEYGRGNEQFF. CDR3 bases: TGTGCCAGCAGTGAATATGGCAGGGGGAATGAGCAGTTCTTC.

This chain joins TRBV11-3 and TRBJ1-5; no definite D call. The CDR3 totals 15 residues. The germline gives CDR1 SGHNT, CDR2 YENEEA. With 4 bases removed from V and 4 bases from J, the gap between germline ends came to 14 bases. The CDR3 DNA sequence: TGTGCCAGCAGCTCCGGGAGAGGGTCAAATCAGCCCCAGCATTTT. It translates to CASSSGRGSNQPQHF. Full variable domain (outside the CDR3, taken from reference TRBV11-3 and TRBJ1-5): EAGVVQSPRYKIIEKKQPVAFWCNPISGHNTLYWYLQNLGQGPELLIRYENEEAVDDSQLPKDRFSAERLKGVDSTLKIQPAELGDSAVYLCASSSGRGSNQPQHFGDGTRLSIL.

This chain connects TRBV2 to TRBJ2-3; 7 bases are shared with TRBD2. Germline CDR1 is SNHLY and CDR2 is FYNNEI. The CDR3 has 16 amino acids. V gave up 5 bases and J gave up 3 bases; unmatched junction bases: 11. CDR3 sequence reads: CASSLTSGVGTDTQYF. The CDR3 DNA reads TGTGCCAGCAGTTTAACAAGCGGGGTGGGGACAGATACGCAGTATTTT.

CDR3 sequence: CASSSRHEYRYEQYF. Here the CDR3 DNA reads TGTGCCAGCAGTTCCCGTCATGAATACCGCTACGAGCAGTACTTC. The genes are TRBV28 and TRBJ2-7, with unresolved D. The germline V and J ends were trimmed by 4 bases and 3 bases, with 16 bases remaining between them. The CDR3 consists of 15 residues. Germline lookup yields CDR1 MDHEN and CDR2 SYDVKM.

This chain connects TRBV5-1 to TRBJ2-5; 7 nucleotides match TRBD1. The V gene end was trimmed by 10 bases and the J gene end by 5 bases; junction bases not matched to a gene: 8. The CDR3 contains 12 residues. CDR1 is SGHRS, CDR2 YFSETQ, per germline. In DNA, the CDR3 is TGCGCCGTCGGGGACAGCTCGGAGACCCAGTACTTC. It translates to CAVGDSSETQYF.

This clonotype was detected many times. The rearrangement links TRBV5-8 to TRBJ1-2, with D possibly matching TRBD1 (6 bases). The germline V gene encodes CDR1 SGHTS and CDR2 YDEGEE. This CDR3 comprises 12 residues. The germline V and J ends were trimmed by 7 bases and 4 bases, with 11 bases remaining between them. The CDR3 DNA follows: TGTGCCAGCGCTCAGGGGAGCTATGGCTACACCTTC. Translation gives CASAQGSYGYTF.

The rearrangement uses TRBV12-3 or TRBV12-4 and TRBJ2-7; TRBD2 is a possible D gene (5 bases). V lost 7 bases and J 2 bases, leaving 12 bases between the germline ends. The CDR3 has 13 residues. CDR3 in amino acids: CASTHSVTYEQYF. CDR3 DNA: TGTGCCAGCACCCATAGCGTAACCTACGAGCAGTACTTC.

The gene calls are TRBV27 and TRBJ1-5; D is possibly TRBD1 (6 bases). The ends were cut back, 1 base at V and 2 bases at J, with 12 bases in the middle. CDR1 MNHEY and CDR2 SMNVEV come from the germline V gene (reference sequence). This CDR3 is built from 16 residues. Here the CDR3 DNA reads TGTGCCAGCAGTTTATGGGGGGGCGAGGGCAATCAGCCCCAGCATTTT. Protein product: CASSLWGGEGNQPQHF.

The chain combines TRBV7-6 with TRBJ2-7; 8 bases match TRBD2. This CDR3 has 17 amino acids. J gave up 3 bases and V 1 base, and 11 bases lay outside the gene matches. Germline values: CDR1 SGHVS, CDR2 FNYEAQ. CDR3 in DNA: TGTGCCAGCAGCTTAGGCCCCCCGGGAGGGACGAGCTACGAGCAGTACTTC. Translation gives CASSLGPPGGTSYEQYF.

This clonotype was recorded a few times. The chain employs TRBV7-2 and TRBJ2-2, with D unclear. Germline CDR1 is SGHTA and CDR2 is FQGNSA. There are 15 residues in the CDR3. V gave up 1 base and J gave up 0 bases, with 6 bases separating them. The CDR3 nucleotides read TGTGCCAGCAGCTTAGAGGGTGCGAACACCGGGGAGCTGTTTTTT. This gives the protein CASSLEGANTGELFF.

The chain uses TRBV2 and TRBJ2-7, with D tentatively TRBD1 (6 bases). Trimming removed 3 bases at V and 3 bases at J, with 12 bases between. Per germline, CDR1 SNHLY and CDR2 FYNNEI. This CDR3 is 14 amino acids long. Here the CDR3 reads CASSDPRDNYEQYF. CDR3 nucleotides: TGTGCCAGCAGTGACCCCCGGGACAACTACGAGCAGTACTTC.

The rearrangement joins TRBV6-6 to TRBJ2-2; unclear D gene. This CDR3 spans 14 amino acids. Per the germline V gene, CDR1 is MNHNY and CDR2 is SVGAGI (reference sequence). V lost 5 bases and J 3 bases, leaving 10 bases between the germline ends. The DNA for the CDR3 is TGTGCCAGCAGTCGGACCACTGACACCGGGGAGCTGTTTTTT. Protein sequence: CASSRTTDTGELFF.

V usage is TRBV9 and J usage is TRBJ1-3, with D hard to call. This CDR3 spans 15 amino acids. Trimming left V 4 bases short and J 2 bases short, with 13 bases between. Germline loops: CDR1 SGDLS, CDR2 YYNGEE. The CDR3 sequence: CASSLRQGTGNTIYF. The CDR3, as DNA: TGTGCCAGCAGCCTCCGCCAAGGGACTGGAAACACCATATATTTT.